Shown below are 5 T cell receptor beta chains from a single sample sequenced in a study of cytomegalovirus exposure and HLA in healthy donors. Vbeta (60) and Jbeta (13) primers were used in the PCR. This table comes from immunoSEQ multiplex PCR, and its TCRdb copy is limited to in-frame clones, with some not included. The top ten clones hold 1% to 1.5% of a sample with around 180,000 clones, 65% to 90% of them seen once. Sequencing was done on a sample of PBMCs. Receptor source: a girl aged 2-10 years in good health and CMV-seropositive.

CDR3 DNA: TGTGCCAGCTCACCTCCGGACTACTCCTACGAGCAGTACTTC. Its protein is CASSPPDYSYEQYF. This rearrangement joins TRBV18 to TRBJ2-7; weak D call: TRBD2 (6 bases). The ends were cut back, 3 bases at V and 0 bases at J, with 9 bases in the middle. The CDR3 is 14 amino acids. Germline V CDR1 and CDR2: KGHSH, LQKENI. Variable domain in full (rest from reference TRBV18 and TRBJ2-7): NAGVMQNPRHLVRRRGQEARLRCSPMKGHSHVYWYRQLPEEGLKFMVYLQKENIIDESGMPKERFSAEFPKEGPSILRIQQVVRGDSAAYFCASSPPDYSYEQYFGPGTRLTVT.

The chain combines TRBV7-8 with TRBJ1-2; TRBD1 matches at 10 bases. There are 15 residues in the CDR3. Germline values: CDR1 SGHVS, CDR2 FQNEAQ. J was trimmed by 10 bases and V by 1 base; bases with no gene match: 9. CDR3 DNA: TGTGCCAGCAGCTTAGGAGGACAGGGGGGTTTGGACTACACCTTC. As protein: CASSLGGQGGLDYTF. The full variable domain, with the rest looked up from reference TRBV7-8 and TRBJ1-2, is GAGVSQSPRYKVAKRGQDVALRCDPISGHVSLFWYQQALGQGPEFLTYFQNEAQLDKSGLPSDRFFAERPEGSVSTLKIQRTQQEDSAVYLCASSLGGQGGLDYTFGSGTRLTVV.

The chain combines TRBV30 with TRBJ2-3; 9 bases align to TRBD2. CDR3 length: 12 amino acids. The trim removed 3 bases at V and 8 bases at J, leaving 3 bases unmatched. Germline V lookup: CDR1 GTSNPN, CDR2 SVGIG (reference sequence). CDR3: CAWRLAGGTQYF. The CDR3 DNA reads TGTGCCTGGAGACTAGCGGGTGGTACGCAGTATTTT.

CDR3 nucleotides: TGCGCCAGCAGCTTGGGGCAGCGGGGCGGAGGAAATACGCAGTATTTT. Translation gives CASSLGQRGGGNTQYF. The chain carries TRBV5-1 and TRBJ2-3; 7 nucleotides align to TRBD2. CDR1 and CDR2 from the germline V gene are SGHRS and YFSETQ. The junction had 11 bases not matched to a gene; V was cut back by 0 bases and J by 7 bases. The CDR3 consists of 16 residues.

This chain links TRBV5-4 with TRBJ1-2; D call uncertain. The germline V gene has CDR1 SGHNT and CDR2 YYREEE (reference sequence). V was cut by 0 bases and J by 7 bases, with 13 bases left in between. The CDR3 has 14 residues. The CDR3 sequence: CASSLGRAAGGYTF. CDR3 in DNA: TGTGCCAGCAGCTTGGGGCGGGCGGCGGGTGGCTACACCTTC.